The 24 T cell receptor beta chains reported below all come from one sample, sequenced in a study of blood T cell repertoires in COVID-19. Libraries were prepared by immunoSEQ multiplex PCR; TCRdb keeps only in-frame clonotypes and omits some of them. The profile shows roughly 54,000 clones, around nine tenths of them singletons. Sequenced sample: peripheral blood. The receptors shown here come from a woman aged 60-75 years with COVID-19, enrolled during active disease.

Here the CDR3 reads CASSVDGGQRETQYF. The CDR3, as DNA: TGTGCCAGCAGTGTGGATGGGGGACAGAGGGAGACCCAGTACTTC. This chain connects TRBV6-4 to TRBJ2-5, with TRBD1 identical over 7 bases. Germline V gene sequence: CDR1 MRHNA, CDR2 SNTAGT. Losses at the gene ends were 4 bases for V and 5 bases for J; bases not matched to a gene: 10. The CDR3 totals 15 residues.

V is TRBV6-5 and J is TRBJ2-2, with TRBD1 matching 9 bases. The CDR3 runs 15 residues. Germline V gene data show CDR1 as MNHEY and CDR2 as SVGAGI. Losses at the gene ends were 6 bases for V and 4 bases for J; bases not matched to a gene: 6. For the CDR3, the DNA is TGTGCCAGCAGCTCCGGGACAGGGTTCACCGGGGAGCTGTTTTTT. Amino acids: CASSSGTGFTGELFF.

V usage is TRBV30 and J usage is TRBJ1-1; D perhaps matches TRBD1 (5 bases). Germline V gene sequence: CDR1 GTSNPN, CDR2 SVGIG (reference sequence). This CDR3 region has 13 residues. Trimming shortened V by 5 bases and J by 4 bases, and 14 bases separated the two germline ends. CDR3 sequence reads: CAWSPGEGTEAFF. In DNA, the CDR3 is TGTGCCTGGTCCCCGGGGGAGGGCACTGAAGCTTTCTTT.

This clone showed up just once. The chain's CDR3 is CASSQAGDTQYF. The CDR3 coding sequence is TGTGCCAGCAGCCAAGCGGGAGATACGCAGTATTTT. J is TRBJ2-3 and V is TRBV3-1 (or the pseudogene TRBV3-2); D uncertain. Deletions cut 1 base from V and 5 bases from J, with 4 bases between. Per germline, CDR1 LGHDT and CDR2 YNNKEL (reference sequence). The CDR3 is 12 amino acids.

The rearrangement uses TRBV4-1 and TRBJ2-1; D might be TRBD2 (6 bases). Deletions cut 2 bases from V and 8 bases from J, with 16 bases between. Germline CDR1 MGHRA, CDR2 YSYEKL. The CDR3 spans 15 residues. The CDR3 DNA reads TGCGCCAGCAGCCAATTGGGACTGGGTTCTGATGAGCAGTTCTTC. Residues: CASSQLGLGSDEQFF.

J is TRBJ1-5 and V is TRBV18; D is undetermined. Trimming took off 4 bases at V and 0 bases at J, with 7 bases between the two ends. CDR1 KGHSH and CDR2 LQKENI come from the germline V gene. The CDR3 spans 14 residues. CDR3 in DNA: TGTGCCAGCTCACTCCTAAATAGCAATCAGCCCCAGCATTTT. Protein product: CASSLLNSNQPQHF.

The rearrangement uses TRBV18 and TRBJ1-1, with D possibly matching TRBD1 (6 bases). Between the trimmed V and J ends, which lost 3 bases and 1 base, there was a span of 21 bases. The CDR3 is 18 amino acids. Germline V lookup: CDR1 KGHSH, CDR2 LQKENI. The DNA for the CDR3 is TGTGCCAGCTCACCCCAAGTAGGCAGGGGCCTGGGGAACACTGAAGCTTTCTTT. Translated: CASSPQVGRGLGNTEAFF.

V usage is TRBV7-2 and J usage is TRBJ2-5, with D unclear. This CDR3 has 15 amino acids. Germline V gene sequence: CDR1 SGHTA, CDR2 FQGNSA. With 5 bases removed from V and 2 bases from J, the gap between germline ends came to 15 bases. The CDR3 DNA reads as TGTGCCAGCAGCCCCACCGGAGCTGTACAAGAGACCCAGTACTTC. Translated, it gives CASSPTGAVQETQYF. The full variable domain, with the rest looked up from reference TRBV7-2 and TRBJ2-5, is GAGVSQSPSNKVTEKGKDVELRCDPISGHTALYWYRQSLGQGLEFLIYFQGNSAPDKSGLPSDRFSAERTGGSVSTLTIQRTQQEDSAVYLCASSPTGAVQETQYFGPGTRLLVL.

The rearrangement uses TRBV9 and TRBJ1-3, with D perhaps TRBD1 (5 bases). V lost 2 bases, J lost 0 bases, and 18 bases lay in between. This CDR3 contains 18 residues. Germline CDR1 and CDR2: SGDLS and YYNGEE. The CDR3 is CASSVGATRVSSGNTIYF. CDR3 nucleotide sequence: TGTGCCAGCAGCGTTGGTGCAACCAGGGTTAGCTCTGGAAACACCATATATTTT.

The rearrangement joins TRBV10-1 to TRBJ2-5; possible D gene TRBD2, 5 bases. This CDR3 comprises 13 residues. CDR1 and CDR2 (germline): WNHNN, SYGVQD (reference sequence). Trimming removed 5 bases from V and 10 bases from J, with 17 bases in between. The CDR3 is CASSFDRSGDQYF. DNA for the CDR3: TGCGCCAGCAGTTTTGATAGATCCGGGGACCAGTACTTC.

Only one count was recorded for this clone. The gene calls are TRBV7-9 and TRBJ2-3, with 8 bases fitting TRBD1. V lost 5 bases to trimming and J lost 5 bases; unmatched junction nucleotides: 6. The CDR3 spans 14 residues. Germline CDR1 SEHNR, CDR2 FQNEAQ (reference sequence). This chain's CDR3 is CASSPWTGKDTQYF. DNA for the CDR3: TGTGCCAGCAGCCCCTGGACAGGGAAAGATACGCAGTATTTT.

The rearrangement uses TRBV7-2 and TRBJ2-3; TRBD1 is a possible D gene (6 bases). Germline CDR1 SGHTA, CDR2 FQGNSA. V was trimmed by 2 bases and J by 2 bases, leaving 11 bases between them. The CDR3 is made up of 15 amino acids. The CDR3 protein is CASSLNPGDTDTQYF. The CDR3, as DNA: TGTGCCAGCAGCTTAAACCCAGGGGACACAGATACGCAGTATTTT.

The chain joins TRBV27 to TRBJ2-5; 7 positions agree with TRBD2. The CDR3 totals 11 residues. Germline V gene sequence: CDR1 MNHEY, CDR2 SMNVEV (reference sequence). Trimming at V came to 4 bases and at J to 9 bases, leaving 2 bases not matched to a gene. CDR3 sequence reads: CASSSAGAQYF. The CDR3 coding sequence is TGTGCCAGCAGTTCCGCGGGGGCCCAGTACTTC.

The chain combines TRBV19 with TRBJ1-5, with a possible D match to TRBD1 (6 bases). Germline-derived CDR1 and CDR2 are LNHDA and SQIVND (reference sequence). This CDR3 contains 15 residues. Deletions cut 7 bases from V and 1 base from J, with 14 bases between. In DNA form, the CDR3 reads TGTGCCAGTAACCAAGGGGGATGGAGCAATCAGCCCCAGCATTTT. Translating it yields CASNQGGWSNQPQHF. Using reference TRBV19 and TRBJ1-5 for the parts outside the CDR3, the full variable domain is DGGITQSPKYLFRKEGQNVTLSCEQNLNHDAMYWYRQDPGQGLRLIYYSQIVNDFQKGDIAEGYSVSREKKESFPLTVTSAQKNPTAFYLCASNQGGWSNQPQHFGDGTRLSIL.

The chain employs TRBV2 and TRBJ2-7; 8 nucleotides agree with TRBD1. The trim removed 5 bases at V and 2 bases at J, leaving 11 bases unmatched. Germline V gene sequence: CDR1 SNHLY, CDR2 FYNNEI. This CDR3 comprises 16 residues. The CDR3 region has the DNA TGTGCCAGCAGTAAAATGAGGGGGACAGGAACCTACGAGCAGTACTTC. Its protein product is CASSKMRGTGTYEQYF.

V usage is TRBV28 and J usage is TRBJ1-5; no clear D. V was shortened by 2 bases and J by 2 bases, with 10 bases between the two germline ends. The CDR3 length is 15 residues. CDR1 MDHEN and CDR2 SYDVKM come from the germline V gene. Written as DNA, the CDR3 is TGTGCCAGCAGTTTAGCGGGAGGCGGCAATCAGCCCCAGCATTTT. It translates to CASSLAGGGNQPQHF.

The chain joins TRBV28 to TRBJ1-5; no clear D gene. The CDR3 loop spans 14 amino acids. Germline lookup yields CDR1 MDHEN and CDR2 SYDVKM. V was clipped by 4 bases and J by 7 bases, with 14 bases between them. The CDR3 sequence: CASSSRPPGQPQHF. CDR3 sequence (DNA): TGTGCCAGCAGTTCGAGACCACCGGGACAGCCCCAGCATTTT.

The chain has TRBV6-1 and TRBJ2-3; D remains unclear. Trimming shortened V by 1 base and J by 0 bases, and 8 bases separated the two germline ends. Germline V gene data show CDR1 as MNHNS and CDR2 as SASEGT. CDR3 size: 15 residues. The CDR3 DNA follows: TGTGCCAGCAGTGAAGACGTCGGGAGCACAGATACGCAGTATTTT. This encodes CASSEDVGSTDTQYF.

This chain joins TRBV7-9 and TRBJ1-1; D gene unclear. The germline V gene encodes CDR1 SEHNR and CDR2 FQNEAQ (reference sequence). The CDR3 is 15 residues long. The ends were cut back, 1 base at V and 1 base at J, with 10 bases in the middle. The CDR3 region is CASSLVGSPNTEAFF. CDR3 in DNA: TGTGCCAGCAGCTTAGTAGGGAGTCCGAACACTGAAGCTTTCTTT.

V is TRBV28 and J is TRBJ2-7; 9 positions agree with TRBD1. The V segment lost 5 bases and the J segment 3 bases; nucleotides outside the gene matches: 17. This CDR3 has 18 residues. Germline CDR1 and CDR2: MDHEN and SYDVKM. This CDR3 is CASSLELGTGFQIYEQYF. Here the CDR3 DNA reads TGTGCCAGCAGTCTCGAGTTGGGGACAGGGTTCCAAATCTACGAGCAGTACTTC. The whole variable domain, remainder taken from reference TRBV28 and TRBJ2-7, is DVKVTQSSRYLVKRTGEKVFLECVQDMDHENMFWYRQDPGLGLRLIYFSYDVKMKEKGDIPEGYSVSREKKERFSLILESASTNQTSMYLCASSLELGTGFQIYEQYFGPGTRLTVT.

The CDR3 DNA follows: TGTGCCAGCAGAAGAGGGTCGGATAACACTGAAGCTTTCTTT. Translation gives CASRRGSDNTEAFF. The chain recombines TRBV6-5 with TRBJ1-1; D uncertain. The germline V and J ends were trimmed by 6 bases and 2 bases, with 13 bases remaining between them. CDR1 and CDR2 from the germline V gene are MNHEY and SVGAGI. This CDR3 comprises 14 residues.

This clone was observed a few times. The V and J genes are TRBV7-9 and TRBJ2-2; possibly TRBD2 for D (7 bases). The V end was cut by 1 base, the J end by 2 bases, with 11 bases between. The CDR3 is 16 amino acids. CDR1 is SEHNR and CDR2 is FQNEAQ in the germline V gene (reference sequence). In nucleotides, the CDR3 is TGTGCCAGCAGCTTAGTCGGGGGGCTTAACACCGGGGAGCTGTTTTTT. The encoded protein is CASSLVGGLNTGELFF.

The chain recombines TRBV18 with TRBJ2-1; 13 bases are a match to TRBD2. After removal of 4 bases from V and 7 bases from J, the junction contained 16 bases not matched to a gene. CDR3 length: 19 residues. Per germline, CDR1 KGHSH and CDR2 LQKENI. Here the CDR3 reads CASSLLAGGPIHRGNEQFF. The CDR3 DNA follows: TGTGCCAGCTCACTACTAGCGGGAGGGCCGATCCATAGGGGGAATGAGCAGTTCTTC.

The chain recombines TRBV19 with TRBJ1-5; D is possibly TRBD1 (5 bases). The CDR3 totals 16 residues. V was trimmed by 5 bases and J by 1 base, leaving 15 bases between them. In germline, CDR1 is LNHDA, CDR2 SQIVND (reference sequence). The CDR3 loop is CASSAARARSNQPQHF. The CDR3 DNA follows: TGTGCCAGTAGTGCGGCCAGGGCCAGAAGCAATCAGCCCCAGCATTTT.